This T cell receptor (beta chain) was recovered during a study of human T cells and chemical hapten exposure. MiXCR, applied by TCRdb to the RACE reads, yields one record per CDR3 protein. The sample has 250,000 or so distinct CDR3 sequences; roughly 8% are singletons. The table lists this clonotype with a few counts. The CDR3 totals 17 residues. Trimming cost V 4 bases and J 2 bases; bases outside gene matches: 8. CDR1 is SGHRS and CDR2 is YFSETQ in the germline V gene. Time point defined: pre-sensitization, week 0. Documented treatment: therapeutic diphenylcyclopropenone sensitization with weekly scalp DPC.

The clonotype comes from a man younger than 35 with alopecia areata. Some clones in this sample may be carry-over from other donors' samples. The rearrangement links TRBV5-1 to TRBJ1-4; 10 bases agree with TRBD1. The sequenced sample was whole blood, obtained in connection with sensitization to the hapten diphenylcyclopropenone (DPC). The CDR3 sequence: CASSEGQGDVTNEKLFF. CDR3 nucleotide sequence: TGCGCCAGCAGCGAAGGACAGGGGGATGTGACTAATGAAAAACTGTTTTTT.